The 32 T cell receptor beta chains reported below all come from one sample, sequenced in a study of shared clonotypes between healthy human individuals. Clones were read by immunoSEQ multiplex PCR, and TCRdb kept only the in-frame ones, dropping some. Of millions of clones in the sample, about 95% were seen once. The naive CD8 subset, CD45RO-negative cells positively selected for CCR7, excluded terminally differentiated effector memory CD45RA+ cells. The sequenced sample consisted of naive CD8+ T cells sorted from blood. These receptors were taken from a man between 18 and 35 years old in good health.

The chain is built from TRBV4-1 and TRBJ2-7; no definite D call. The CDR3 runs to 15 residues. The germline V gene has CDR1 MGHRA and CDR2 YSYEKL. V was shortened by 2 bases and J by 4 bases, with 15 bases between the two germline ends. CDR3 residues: CASSQRYIDEYEQYF. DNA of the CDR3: TGCGCCAGCAGCCAAAGATATATCGATGAATACGAGCAGTACTTC.

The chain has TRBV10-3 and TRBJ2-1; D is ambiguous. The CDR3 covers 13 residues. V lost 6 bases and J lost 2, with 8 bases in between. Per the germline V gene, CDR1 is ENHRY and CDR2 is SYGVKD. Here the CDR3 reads CAIRSDTYNEQFF. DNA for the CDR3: TGTGCCATCAGGTCAGACACCTACAATGAGCAGTTCTTC.

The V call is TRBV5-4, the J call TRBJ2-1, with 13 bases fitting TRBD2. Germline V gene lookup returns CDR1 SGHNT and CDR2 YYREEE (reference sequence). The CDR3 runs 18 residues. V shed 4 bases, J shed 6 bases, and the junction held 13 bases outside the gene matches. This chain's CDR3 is CASSPTWGTSGTGNEQFF. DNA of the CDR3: TGTGCCAGCAGCCCAACATGGGGGACTAGCGGGACGGGCAATGAGCAGTTCTTC.

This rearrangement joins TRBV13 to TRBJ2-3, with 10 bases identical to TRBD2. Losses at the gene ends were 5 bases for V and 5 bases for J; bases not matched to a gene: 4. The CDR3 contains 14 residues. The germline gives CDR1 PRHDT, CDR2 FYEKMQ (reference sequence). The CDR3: CASSAAGGRDTQYF. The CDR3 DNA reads TGTGCCAGCAGCGCAGCGGGGGGGCGAGATACGCAGTATTTT.

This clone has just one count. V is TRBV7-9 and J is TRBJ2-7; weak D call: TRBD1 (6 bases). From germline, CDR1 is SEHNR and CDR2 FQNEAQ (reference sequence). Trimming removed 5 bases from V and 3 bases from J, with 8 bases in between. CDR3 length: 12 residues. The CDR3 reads CASSRDIYEQYF. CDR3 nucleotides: TGTGCCAGCAGCCGGGACATCTACGAGCAGTACTTC. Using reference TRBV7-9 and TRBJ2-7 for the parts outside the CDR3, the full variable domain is DTGVSQNPRHKITKRGQNVTFRCDPISEHNRLYWYRQTLGQGPEFLTYFQNEAQLEKSRLLSDRFSAERPKGSFSTLEIQRTEQGDSAMYLCASSRDIYEQYFGPGTRLTVT.

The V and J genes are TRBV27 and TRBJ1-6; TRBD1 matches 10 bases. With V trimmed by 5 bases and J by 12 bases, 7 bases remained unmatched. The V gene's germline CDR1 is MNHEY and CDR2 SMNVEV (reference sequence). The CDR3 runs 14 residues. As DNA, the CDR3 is TGTGCCAGCAGTCCGGGACAGGGGATCATACCCCTCCACTTT. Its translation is CASSPGQGIIPLHF.

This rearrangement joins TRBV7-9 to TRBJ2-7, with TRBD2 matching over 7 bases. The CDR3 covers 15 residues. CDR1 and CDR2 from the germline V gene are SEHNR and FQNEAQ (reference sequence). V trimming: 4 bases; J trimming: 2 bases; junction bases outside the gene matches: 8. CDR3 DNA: TGTGCCAGCAGCTCGCCCGTGACTAGCACCTACGAGCAGTACTTC. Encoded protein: CASSSPVTSTYEQYF.

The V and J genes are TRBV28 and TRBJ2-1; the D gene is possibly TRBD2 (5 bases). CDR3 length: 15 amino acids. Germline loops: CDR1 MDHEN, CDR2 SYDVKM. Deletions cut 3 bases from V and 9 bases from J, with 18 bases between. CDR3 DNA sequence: TGTGCCAGCAGTTTCCCTAGCACCATCCACACTGAGCAGTTCTTC. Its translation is CASSFPSTIHTEQFF.

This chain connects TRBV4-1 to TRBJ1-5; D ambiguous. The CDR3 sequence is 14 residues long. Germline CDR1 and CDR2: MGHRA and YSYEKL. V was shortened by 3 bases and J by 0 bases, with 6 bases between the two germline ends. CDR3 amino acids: CASSQGYSNQPQHF. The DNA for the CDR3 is TGCGCCAGCAGCCAGGGTTATAGCAATCAGCCCCAGCATTTT.

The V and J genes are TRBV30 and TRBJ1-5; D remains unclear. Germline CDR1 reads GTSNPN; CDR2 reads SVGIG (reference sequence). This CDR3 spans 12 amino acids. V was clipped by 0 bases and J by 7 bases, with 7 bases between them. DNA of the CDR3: TGTGCCTGGAGTGTACCCCTACAGCCCCAGCATTTT. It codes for CAWSVPLQPQHF. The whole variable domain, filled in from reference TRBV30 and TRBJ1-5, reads SQTIHQWPATLVQPVGSPLSLECTVEGTSNPNLYWYRQAAGRGLQLLFYSVGIGQISSEVPQNLSASRPQDRQFILSSKKLLLSDSGFYLCAWSVPLQPQHFGDGTRLSIL.

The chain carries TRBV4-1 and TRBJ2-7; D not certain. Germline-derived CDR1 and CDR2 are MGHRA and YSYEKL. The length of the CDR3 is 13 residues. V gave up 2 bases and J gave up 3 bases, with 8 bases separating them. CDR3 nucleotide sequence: TGCGCCAGCAGCCAACTAGAACACTACGAGCAGTACTTC. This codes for CASSQLEHYEQYF.

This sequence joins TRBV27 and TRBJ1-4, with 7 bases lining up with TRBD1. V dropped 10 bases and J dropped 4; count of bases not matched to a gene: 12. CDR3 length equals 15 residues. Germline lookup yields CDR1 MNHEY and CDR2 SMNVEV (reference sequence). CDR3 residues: CATDTSTGFNEKLFF. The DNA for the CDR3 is TGTGCCACCGATACTTCGACAGGGTTTAATGAAAAACTGTTTTTT.

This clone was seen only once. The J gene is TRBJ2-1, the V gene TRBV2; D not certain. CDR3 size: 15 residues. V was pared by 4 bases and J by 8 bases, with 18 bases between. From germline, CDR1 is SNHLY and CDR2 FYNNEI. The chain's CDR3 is CASSASVLLIDEQFF. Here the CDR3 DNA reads TGTGCCAGCAGTGCCTCGGTTCTGCTTATCGATGAGCAGTTCTTC.

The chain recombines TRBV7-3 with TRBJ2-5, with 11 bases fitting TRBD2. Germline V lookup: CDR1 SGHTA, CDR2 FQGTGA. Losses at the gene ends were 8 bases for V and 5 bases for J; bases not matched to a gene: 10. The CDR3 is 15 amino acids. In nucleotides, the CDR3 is TGTGCCAGCTTCCCCTTAGCGGGGGGGTTGGAGACCCAGTACTTC. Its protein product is CASFPLAGGLETQYF.

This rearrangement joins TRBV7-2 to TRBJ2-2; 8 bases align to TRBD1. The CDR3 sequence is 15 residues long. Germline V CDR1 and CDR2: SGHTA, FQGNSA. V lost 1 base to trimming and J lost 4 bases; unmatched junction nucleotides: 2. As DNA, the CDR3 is TGTGCCAGCAGCTTAGTGCAGGGGGCCACCGGGGAGCTGTTTTTT. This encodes CASSLVQGATGELFF.

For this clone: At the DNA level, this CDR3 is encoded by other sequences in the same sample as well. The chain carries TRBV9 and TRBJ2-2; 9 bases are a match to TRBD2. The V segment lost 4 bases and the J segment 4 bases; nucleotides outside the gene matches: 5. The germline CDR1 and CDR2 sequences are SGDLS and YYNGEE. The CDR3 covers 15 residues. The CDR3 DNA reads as TGTGCCAGCAGCCCCAGCGGGGGGTCCACCGGGGAGCTGTTTTTT. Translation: CASSPSGGSTGELFF.

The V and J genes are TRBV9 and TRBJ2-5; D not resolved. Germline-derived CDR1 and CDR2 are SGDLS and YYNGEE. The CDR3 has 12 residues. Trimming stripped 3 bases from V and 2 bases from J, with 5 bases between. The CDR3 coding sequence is TGTGCCAGCAGCGATATGCAAGAGACCCAGTACTTC. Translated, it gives CASSDMQETQYF.

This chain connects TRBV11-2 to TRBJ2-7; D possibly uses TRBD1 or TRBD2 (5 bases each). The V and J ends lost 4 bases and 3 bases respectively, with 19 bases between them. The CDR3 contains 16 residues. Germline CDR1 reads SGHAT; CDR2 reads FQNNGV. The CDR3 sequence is CASSSPSRGIDYEQYF. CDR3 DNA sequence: TGTGCCAGCAGCTCCCCGAGTCGGGGCATCGACTACGAGCAGTACTTC.

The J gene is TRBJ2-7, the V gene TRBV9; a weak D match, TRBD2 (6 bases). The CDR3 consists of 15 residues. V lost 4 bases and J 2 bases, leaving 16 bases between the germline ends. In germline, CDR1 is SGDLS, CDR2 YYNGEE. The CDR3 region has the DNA TGTGCCAGCAGCCCGGCGGCGGGATCGGCCTACGAGCAGTACTTC. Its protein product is CASSPAAGSAYEQYF.

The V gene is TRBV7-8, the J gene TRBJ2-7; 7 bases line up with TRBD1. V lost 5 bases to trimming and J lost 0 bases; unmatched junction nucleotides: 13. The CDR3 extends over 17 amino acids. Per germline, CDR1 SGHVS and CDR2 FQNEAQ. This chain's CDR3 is CASSQVLIGQASYEQYF. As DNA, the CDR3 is TGTGCCAGCAGCCAGGTCCTTATTGGACAGGCCTCCTACGAGCAGTACTTC.

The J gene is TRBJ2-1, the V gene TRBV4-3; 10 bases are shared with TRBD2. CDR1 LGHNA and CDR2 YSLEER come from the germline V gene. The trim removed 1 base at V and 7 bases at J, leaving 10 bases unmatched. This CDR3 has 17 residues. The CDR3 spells CASSQVGAGGLGNEQFF. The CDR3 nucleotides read TGCGCCAGCAGCCAAGTTGGAGCGGGAGGGTTGGGGAATGAGCAGTTCTTC.

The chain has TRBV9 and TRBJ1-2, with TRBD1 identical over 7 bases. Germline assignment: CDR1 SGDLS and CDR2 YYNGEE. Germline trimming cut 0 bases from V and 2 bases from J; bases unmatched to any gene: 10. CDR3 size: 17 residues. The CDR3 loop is CASSVAKGGGQNYGYTF. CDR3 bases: TGTGCCAGCAGCGTAGCTAAAGGAGGGGGCCAGAACTATGGCTACACCTTC.

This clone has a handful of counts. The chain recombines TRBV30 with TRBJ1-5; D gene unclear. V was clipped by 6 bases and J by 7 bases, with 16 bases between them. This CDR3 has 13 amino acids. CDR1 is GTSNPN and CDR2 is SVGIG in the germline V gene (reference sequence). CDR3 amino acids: CACSLGEYQPQHF. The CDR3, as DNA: TGTGCCTGCTCCCTCGGCGAGTACCAGCCCCAGCATTTT.

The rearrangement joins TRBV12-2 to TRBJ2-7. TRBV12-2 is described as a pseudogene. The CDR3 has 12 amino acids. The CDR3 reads CASRPHSYEQYF. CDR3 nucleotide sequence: TGTGCAAGTCGCCCTCACTCCTACGAGCAGTACTTC.

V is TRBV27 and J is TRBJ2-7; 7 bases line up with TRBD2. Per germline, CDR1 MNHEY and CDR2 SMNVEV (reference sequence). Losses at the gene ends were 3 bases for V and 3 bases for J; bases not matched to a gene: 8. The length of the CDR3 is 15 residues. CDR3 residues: CASSFGGGSGYEQYF. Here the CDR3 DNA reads TGTGCCAGCAGTTTTGGGGGGGGTTCGGGCTACGAGCAGTACTTC.

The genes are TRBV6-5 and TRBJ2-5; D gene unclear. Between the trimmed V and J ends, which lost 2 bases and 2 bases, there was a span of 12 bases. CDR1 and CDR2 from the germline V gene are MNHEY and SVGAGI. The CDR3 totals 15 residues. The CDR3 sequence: CASSYLGWGQETQYF. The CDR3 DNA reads TGTGCCAGCAGTTACCTGGGGTGGGGACAAGAGACCCAGTACTTC.

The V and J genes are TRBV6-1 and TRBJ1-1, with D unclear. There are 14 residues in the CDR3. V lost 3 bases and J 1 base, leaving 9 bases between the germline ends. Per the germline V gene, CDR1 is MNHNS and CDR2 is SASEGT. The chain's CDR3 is CASSDLPGNTEAFF. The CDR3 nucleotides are TGTGCCAGCAGTGATCTCCCGGGGAACACTGAAGCTTTCTTT.

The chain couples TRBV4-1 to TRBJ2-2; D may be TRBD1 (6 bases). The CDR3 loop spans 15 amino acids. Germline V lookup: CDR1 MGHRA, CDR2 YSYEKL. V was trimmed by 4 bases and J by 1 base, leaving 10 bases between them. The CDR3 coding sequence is TGCGCCAGCAGCCTAATGGGACAGAACACCGGGGAGCTGTTTTTT. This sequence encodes CASSLMGQNTGELFF.

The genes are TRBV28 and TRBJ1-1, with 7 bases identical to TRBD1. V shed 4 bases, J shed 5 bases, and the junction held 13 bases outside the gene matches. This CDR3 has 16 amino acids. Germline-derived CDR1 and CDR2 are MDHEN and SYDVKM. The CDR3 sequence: CASSSHYRRGRTEAFF. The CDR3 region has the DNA TGTGCCAGCAGTTCCCATTATCGTAGGGGGCGTACTGAAGCTTTCTTT. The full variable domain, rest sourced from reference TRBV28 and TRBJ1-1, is DVKVTQSSRYLVKRTGEKVFLECVQDMDHENMFWYRQDPGLGLRLIYFSYDVKMKEKGDIPEGYSVSREKKERFSLILESASTNQTSMYLCASSSHYRRGRTEAFFGQGTRLTVV.

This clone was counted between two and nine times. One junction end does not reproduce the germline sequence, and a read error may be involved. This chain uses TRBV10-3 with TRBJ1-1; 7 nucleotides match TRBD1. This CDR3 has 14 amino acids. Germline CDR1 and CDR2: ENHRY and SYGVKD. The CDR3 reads CAISEGGPNTEALF. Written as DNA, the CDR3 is TGTGCCATCAGTGAAGGGGGCCCGAACACTGAAGCTCTCTTT.

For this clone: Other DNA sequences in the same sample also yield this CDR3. The CDR3 protein is CASSEGTGLSYEQYF. CDR3 bases: TGTGCCAGCAGTGAAGGGACAGGGTTATCCTACGAGCAGTACTTC. The chain combines TRBV6-1 with TRBJ2-7; 8 nucleotides align to TRBD1. The germline V gene has CDR1 MNHNS and CDR2 SASEGT. Germline trimming cut 1 base from V and 1 base from J; bases unmatched to any gene: 3. This CDR3 spans 15 amino acids.

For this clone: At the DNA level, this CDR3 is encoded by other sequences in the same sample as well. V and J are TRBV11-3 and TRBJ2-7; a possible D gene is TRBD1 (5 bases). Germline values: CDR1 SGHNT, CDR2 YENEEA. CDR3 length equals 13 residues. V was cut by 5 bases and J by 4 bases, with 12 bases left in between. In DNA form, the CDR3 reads TGTGCCAGCAGCCAGGGTACGGGTTACGAGCAGTACTTC. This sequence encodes CASSQGTGYEQYF.